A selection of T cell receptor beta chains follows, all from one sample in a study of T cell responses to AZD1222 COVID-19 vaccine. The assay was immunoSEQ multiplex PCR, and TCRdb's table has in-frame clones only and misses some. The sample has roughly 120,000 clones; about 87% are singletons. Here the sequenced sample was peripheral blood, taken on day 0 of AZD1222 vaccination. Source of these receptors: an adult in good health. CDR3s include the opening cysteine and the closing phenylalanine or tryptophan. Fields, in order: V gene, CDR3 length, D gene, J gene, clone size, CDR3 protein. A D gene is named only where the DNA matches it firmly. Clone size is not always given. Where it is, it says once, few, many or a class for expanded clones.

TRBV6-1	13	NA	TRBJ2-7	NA	CASSEGTSYEQYF
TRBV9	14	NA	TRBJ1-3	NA	CASGLEGPGNTIYF
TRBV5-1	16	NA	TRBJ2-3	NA	CASSPDGDRSTDTQYF
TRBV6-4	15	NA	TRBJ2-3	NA	CASSYRVGFADTQYF
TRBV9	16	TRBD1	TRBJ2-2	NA	CASSGRGTGGTGELFF
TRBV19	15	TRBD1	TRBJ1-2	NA	CASSTDRDYSYGYTF
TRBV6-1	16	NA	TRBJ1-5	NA	CASSGPTELINQPQHF
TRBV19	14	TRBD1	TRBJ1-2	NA	CASVTGGASWGYTF
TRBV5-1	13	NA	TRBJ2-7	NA	CASSLPQFDEQYF
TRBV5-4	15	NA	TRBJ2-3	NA	CASSLLAGVSDTQYF
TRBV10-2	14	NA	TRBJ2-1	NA	CASNYGLAYNEQFF
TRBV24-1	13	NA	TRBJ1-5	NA	CATSNAWNQPQHF
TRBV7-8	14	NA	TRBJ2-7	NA	CASSTGRTSYEQYF
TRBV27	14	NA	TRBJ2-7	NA	CASSRTTGAYEQYF
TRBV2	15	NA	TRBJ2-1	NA	CASARLASSYNEQFF
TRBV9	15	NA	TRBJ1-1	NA	CASSVDLVRGTEAFF
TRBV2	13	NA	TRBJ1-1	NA	CASSEDGNTEAFF
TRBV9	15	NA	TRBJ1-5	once	CASSIGGFRDQPQHF
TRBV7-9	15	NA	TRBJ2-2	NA	CTYAPGLLNTGELFF
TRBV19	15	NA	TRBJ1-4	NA	CASSPNSNRVEKLFF
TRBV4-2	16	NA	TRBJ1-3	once	CASSQDRGGQGNTIYF
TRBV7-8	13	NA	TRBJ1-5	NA	CASSLGRNQPQHF
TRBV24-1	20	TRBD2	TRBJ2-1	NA	CATSDMTSGGLWGSYNEQFF
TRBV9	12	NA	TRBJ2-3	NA	CASSKGTDTQYF
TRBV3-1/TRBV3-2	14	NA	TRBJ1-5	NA	CASSQDKAYQPQHF
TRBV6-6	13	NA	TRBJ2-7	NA	CAAGRINSYEQYF
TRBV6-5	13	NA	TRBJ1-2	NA	CASSPPGDYGYTF
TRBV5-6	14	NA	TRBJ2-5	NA	CASSNQGIWETQYF
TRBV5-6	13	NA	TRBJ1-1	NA	CASSGWINTEAFF
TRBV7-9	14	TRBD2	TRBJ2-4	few	CASSSGTSGGFEYF
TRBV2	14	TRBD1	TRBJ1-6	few	CASRRTGAGSPLHF
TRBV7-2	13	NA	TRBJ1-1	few	CASSFGGSPEAFF
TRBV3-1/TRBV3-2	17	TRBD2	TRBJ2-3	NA	CASSQLVGGGTTDTQYF